These T cell receptor beta chains were read from a single sample in a study of OX40 agonist ivuxolimab in advanced cancers. Measured with immunoSEQ multiplex PCR; TCRdb has only the in-frame clones, and not every one. The data contain roughly 48,000 clones, approximately 81% of them singletons. The sequenced sample was CD4+ or CD8+ T cells sorted from blood, obtained in a trial of the OX40 agonist ivuxolimab. These receptors all come from an adult with an advanced solid tumor such as melanoma, head and neck, liver or kidney cancer. CDR3s include the opening cysteine and the closing phenylalanine or tryptophan. The order of the fields is V gene, J gene, D gene, clone size, CDR3 DNA, CDR3 protein. The D gene is left open where the match is weak. Size is omitted from some rows. Given values are once, few, many or a class for expanded clones.

V gene: TRBV5-1
J gene: TRBJ2-3
D gene: TRBD2
clone size: once
CDR3 DNA: TGCGCCAGCAGCTTAACTAGCGACCGCACAGATACGCAGTATTTT
CDR3 protein: CASSLTSDRTDTQYF

V gene: TRBV30
J gene: TRBJ2-7
D gene: -
clone size: -
CDR3 DNA: TGTGCCTGGAGTTATGGGGTAAGCTCCTACGAGCAGTACTTC
CDR3 protein: CAWSYGVSSYEQYF

V gene: TRBV13
J gene: TRBJ2-7
D gene: -
clone size: -
CDR3 DNA: TGTGCCAGCAGCAGGACCCCCTACGAGCAGTACTTC
CDR3 protein: CASSRTPYEQYF

V gene: TRBV2
J gene: TRBJ2-5
D gene: -
clone size: -
CDR3 DNA: TGTGCCAGCAGTCCTCCAGGAGGAGCGAGAGAGACCCAGTACTTC
CDR3 protein: CASSPPGGARETQYF

V gene: TRBV30
J gene: TRBJ1-4
D gene: TRBD1
clone size: -
CDR3 DNA: TGTGCCTGGAGTGCGAAAGGGACAGGGGAAGGGGAAAAACTGTTTTTT
CDR3 protein: CAWSAKGTGEGEKLFF

V gene: TRBV11-3
J gene: TRBJ2-5
D gene: -
clone size: -
CDR3 DNA: TGTGCCAGCAGCGTCCGGACTGGAGAGACCCAGTACTTC
CDR3 protein: CASSVRTGETQYF

V gene: TRBV19
J gene: TRBJ2-3
D gene: -
clone size: -
CDR3 DNA: TGTGCCAGTAGTATGGTGCGTCAGGGCACAGATACGCAGTATTTT
CDR3 protein: CASSMVRQGTDTQYF

V gene: TRBV18
J gene: TRBJ1-2
D gene: -
clone size: few
CDR3 DNA: TGTGCCAGCTCACCAGCAGGGTATGGCTACACCTTC
CDR3 protein: CASSPAGYGYTF

V gene: TRBV5-1
J gene: TRBJ1-5
D gene: -
clone size: -
CDR3 DNA: TGCGCCAGCAGCTTGGCACTCAATCAGCCCCAGCATTTT
CDR3 protein: CASSLALNQPQHF

V gene: TRBV11-2
J gene: TRBJ2-5
D gene: -
clone size: -
CDR3 DNA: TGTGCCAGCAGCAAAAACCCAGGGGGGGGTAGAGAGACCCAGTACTTC
CDR3 protein: CASSKNPGGGRETQYF

V gene: TRBV6-5
J gene: TRBJ2-1
D gene: -
clone size: -
CDR3 DNA: TGTGCCAGCAGTTACTCCTGGGGAAGGCAGTTCTTC
CDR3 protein: CASSYSWGRQFF

V gene: TRBV27
J gene: TRBJ2-3
D gene: -
clone size: -
CDR3 DNA: TGTGCCAGCAGGAGGGAGCCCTCTAGCACAGATACGCAGTATTTT
CDR3 protein: CASRREPSSTDTQYF

V gene: TRBV15
J gene: TRBJ2-2
D gene: -
clone size: -
CDR3 DNA: TGTGCCACCAGCAGAGTGCGGGGCGGGGAGCTGTTTTTT
CDR3 protein: CATSRVRGGELFF

V gene: TRBV7-2
J gene: TRBJ1-3
D gene: TRBD1
clone size: -
CDR3 DNA: TGTGCCAGCAGCTTAGGAGGGACAGGGAGGGGAAACACCATATATTTT
CDR3 protein: CASSLGGTGRGNTIYF

V gene: TRBV27
J gene: TRBJ1-1
D gene: -
clone size: -
CDR3 DNA: TGTGCCAGCAGTTCAGATATCAGGAACACTGAAGCTTTCTTT
CDR3 protein: CASSSDIRNTEAFF

V gene: TRBV30
J gene: TRBJ1-2
D gene: -
clone size: -
CDR3 DNA: TGTGCCTGGAGGGGGGAGGGAATCACCTTC
CDR3 protein: CAWRGEGITF

V gene: TRBV30
J gene: TRBJ2-3
D gene: TRBD2
clone size: -
CDR3 DNA: TGTGCCTGGAAAGGGAGGGTACTCAGAACTGGCACAGATACGCAGTATTTT
CDR3 protein: CAWKGRVLRTGTDTQYF

V gene: TRBV5-1
J gene: TRBJ2-1
D gene: -
clone size: -
CDR3 DNA: TGCGCCAGCAGCGCTGACCTAGGGGATGAGCAGTTCTTC
CDR3 protein: CASSADLGDEQFF

V gene: TRBV13
J gene: TRBJ1-5
D gene: -
clone size: -
CDR3 DNA: TGTGCCAGCAGCTTAGGTGGCGTCCATAGCAATCAGCCCCAGCATTTT
CDR3 protein: CASSLGGVHSNQPQHF

V gene: TRBV19
J gene: TRBJ2-3
D gene: -
clone size: -
CDR3 DNA: TGTGCCAGTAGTATGGAGGGTACAGATACGCAGTATTTT
CDR3 protein: CASSMEGTDTQYF

V gene: TRBV27
J gene: TRBJ1-5
D gene: -
clone size: few
CDR3 DNA: TGTGCCAGCAGTTCCCTTACGGGGGGTGTTCAGCCCCAGCATTTT
CDR3 protein: CASSSLTGGVQPQHF

V gene: TRBV5-1
J gene: TRBJ2-3
D gene: -
clone size: once
CDR3 DNA: TGCGCCAGCAGCTTGAGCCAGGGAGGAGATACGCAGTATTTT
CDR3 protein: CASSLSQGGDTQYF

V gene: TRBV23-1
J gene: TRBJ2-6
D gene: -
clone size: -
CDR3 DNA: TGCGCCAGCACCCCGGGACACGTTCTCTCTGGGGCCAACGTCCTGACTTTC
CDR3 protein: CASTPGHVLSGANVLTF

V gene: TRBV5-4
J gene: TRBJ1-1
D gene: -
clone size: -
CDR3 DNA: TGTGCCAGCACTTTGGGGGACTTGAACACTGAAGCTTTCTTT
CDR3 protein: CASTLGDLNTEAFF

V gene: TRBV19
J gene: TRBJ1-2
D gene: TRBD1
clone size: few
CDR3 DNA: TGTGCCAGTAGTATCGCCCGACAGGGCTATGGCTACACCTTC
CDR3 protein: CASSIARQGYGYTF